The 17 T cell receptor beta chains given below trace back to one sample, sequenced in a study of early T cells in non-severe SARS-CoV-2 infection. MiXCR, run by TCRdb on the 5' RACE reads, gives a single entry per CDR3 protein. Of over 55,000 distinct CDR3 sequences listed, roughly an eighth were seen once; the top ten hold 2.9%. Sequenced input: whole blood. The receptors originated from an adult who was a healthcare worker with PCR-confirmed SARS-CoV-2 infection or an uninfected control (not recorded which).

This clonotype occurred a few times. The chain uses TRBV12-5 and TRBJ1-6; D not certain. Germline V gene data show CDR1 as LGHNT and CDR2 as FRNRAP. V lost 4 bases to trimming and J lost 5 bases, with 12 bases between them. The CDR3 spans 15 residues. The CDR3: CASGSRETDNSPLHF. CDR3 nucleotide sequence: TGTGCTAGTGGTTCCCGAGAGACCGATAATTCACCCCTCCACTTT.

Notes on this clonotype: It may be a read error: a sequence one base away is much more abundant. The chain combines TRBV18 with TRBJ2-6, with D possibly TRBD2 on 5 matching bases. The CDR3 runs 15 residues. Germline V gene data show CDR1 as KGHSH and CDR2 as LQKENI. The CDR3 reads CASSPPYTRANALTF. The CDR3 bases are TGTGCCAGCTCACCTCCTTACACTAGGGCCAACGCCCTGACTTTC.

This clonotype showed up many times. Here the CDR3 DNA reads TGCGCCAGCAGCTTGGATGGGTCCCACAATGAGCAGTTCTTC. It translates to CASSLDGSHNEQFF. The chain combines TRBV5-1 with TRBJ2-1; D ambiguous. The CDR3 loop spans 14 amino acids. Per germline, CDR1 SGHRS and CDR2 YFSETQ. Trimming removed 0 bases at V and 5 bases at J, with 9 bases between.

The chain employs TRBV27 and TRBJ2-7, with 13 bases aligning to TRBD2. The J segment lost 5 bases and the V segment lost 5 bases, leaving 12 bases of the junction unmatched. From germline, CDR1 is MNHEY and CDR2 SMNVEV (reference sequence). The CDR3 consists of 17 residues. The CDR3 protein is CASSSRTSGGLPDEQYF. The CDR3 bases are TGTGCCAGCAGTAGCCGGACTAGCGGGGGCCTCCCCGACGAGCAGTACTTC.

The rearrangement joins TRBV29-1 to TRBJ2-2, with 11 bases matching TRBD2. Germline assignment: CDR1 SQVTM and CDR2 ANQGSEA. The CDR3 has 13 amino acids. Trimming cost V 5 bases and J 5 bases; bases outside gene matches: 1. CDR3 sequence: CSVLAGGTGELFF. The CDR3 DNA reads as TGCAGCGTTCTAGCGGGAGGAACCGGGGAGCTGTTTTTT.

This clonotype was detected many times. This chain uses TRBV7-3 with TRBJ2-3; TRBD2 might be the D (6 bases). The CDR3 spans 14 residues. The V gene's germline CDR1 is SGHTA and CDR2 FQGTGA. The V end was cut by 6 bases, the J end by 4 bases, with 14 bases between. CDR3 loop: CASSAGLPPDTQYF. The CDR3 DNA follows: TGTGCCAGCAGTGCGGGACTCCCCCCAGATACGCAGTATTTT.

This clonotype was counted a few times. The chain uses TRBV6-5 and TRBJ2-7; 8 nucleotides match TRBD2. V shed 5 bases and J 1 base; nucleotides not matched to a gene: 7. The CDR3 runs 15 residues. The V gene's germline CDR1 is MNHEY and CDR2 SVGAGI. The CDR3 loop reads CASSGVAGSSYEQYF. As DNA, the CDR3 is TGTGCCAGCAGTGGGGTAGCGGGGAGTTCCTACGAGCAGTACTTC.

This clonotype appeared many times. The rearrangement links TRBV19 to TRBJ2-4; the D is unclear. CDR1 is LNHDA and CDR2 is SQIVND in the germline V gene (reference sequence). The CDR3 sequence is 13 residues long. The V gene lost 7 bases and the J gene lost 0 bases, with 7 bases spanning the gap. The CDR3 is CASKEQAKNIQYF. CDR3 nucleotides: TGTGCCAGTAAAGAACAAGCCAAAAACATTCAGTACTTC. The whole variable domain, remainder taken from reference TRBV19 and TRBJ2-4, is DGGITQSPKYLFRKEGQNVTLSCEQNLNHDAMYWYRQDPGQGLRLIYYSQIVNDFQKGDIAEGYSVSREKKESFPLTVTSAQKNPTAFYLCASKEQAKNIQYFGAGTRLSVL.

The CDR3 is CASSKVREGINTGELFF. In DNA, the CDR3 is TGTGCCAGCAGCAAAGTCCGGGAGGGGATTAACACCGGGGAGCTGTTTTTT. J is TRBJ2-2 and V is TRBV21-1; the table assigns TRBD2, which was not confirmed against the DNA. TRBV21-1 is an annotated pseudogene. This CDR3 is built from 17 residues.

At least ten counts were recorded for this clonotype. The chain links TRBV11-1 to TRBJ2-1; D assignment may be TRBD1 or TRBD2 (6 bases each). This CDR3 region has 15 residues. V was clipped by 2 bases and J by 7 bases, with 15 bases between them. CDR1 SGHAT and CDR2 FQDESV come from the germline V gene (reference sequence). The CDR3 is CASSLSSLGGNEQFF. CDR3 bases: TGTGCCAGCAGCTTATCGTCGCTAGGGGGGAATGAGCAGTTCTTC.

The rearrangement joins TRBV7-2 to TRBJ2-1; possibly TRBD1 for D (5 bases). V was shortened by 1 base and J by 8 bases, with 12 bases between the two germline ends. CDR1 and CDR2 from the germline V gene are SGHTA and FQGNSA. The CDR3 runs 14 residues. The CDR3 DNA reads TGTGCCAGCAGCTTAGGGGGCTACTTCTATGAGCAGTTCTTC. Its protein is CASSLGGYFYEQFF.

This clonotype was seen repeatedly, ten times or more. This chain joins TRBV28 and TRBJ2-1; D is tentatively TRBD1 or TRBD2 (5 bases each). Trimming stripped 6 bases from V and 4 bases from J, with 16 bases between. CDR3 length: 15 amino acids. Germline V gives CDR1 MDHEN, CDR2 SYDVKM. DNA for the CDR3: TGTGCCAGCAGCCCCCGGGACGGCACTTACAATGAGCAGTTCTTC. It is translated as CASSPRDGTYNEQFF.

The chain employs TRBV28 and TRBJ2-3; D is unclear. The CDR3 is made up of 12 amino acids. The V end lost 8 bases, the J end lost 5 bases, and 11 bases lay between the germline ends. Germline values: CDR1 MDHEN, CDR2 SYDVKM. The DNA of the CDR3 is TGTGCCAGCGCACCATACAGAGATACGCAGTATTTT. Its protein is CASAPYRDTQYF.

This clonotype was seen ten or more times. The gene calls are TRBV10-3 and TRBJ1-5, with 8 nucleotides matching TRBD1. The CDR3 covers 13 residues. Germline V gene data show CDR1 as ENHRY and CDR2 as SYGVKD. V shed 7 bases, J shed 6 bases, and the junction held 5 bases outside the gene matches. CDR3 sequence reads: CAITGGQGQPQHF. The CDR3 nucleotides read TGTGCCATCACAGGGGGCCAAGGTCAGCCCCAGCATTTT.

This clonotype showed up many times. V usage is TRBV6-1 and J usage is TRBJ1-5; 11 bases are a match to TRBD1. The CDR3 totals 15 residues. Germline assignment: CDR1 MNHNS and CDR2 SASEGT. Trimming at V came to 7 bases and at J to 4 bases, leaving 6 bases not matched to a gene. This chain's CDR3 is CASTLGQGANQPQHF. The CDR3 bases are TGTGCCAGCACCCTTGGACAGGGGGCGAATCAGCCCCAGCATTTT.

The chain joins TRBV29-1 to TRBJ2-3; D not certain. In germline, CDR1 is SQVTM, CDR2 ANQGSEA. The V and J ends lost 4 bases and 4 bases respectively, with 12 bases between them. The CDR3 length is 13 residues. The CDR3 DNA reads TGCAGCGTTGTCAAGGGATCCGCAGATACGCAGTATTTT. It specifies CSVVKGSADTQYF.

This clonotype was observed a few times. The chain joins TRBV25-1 to TRBJ2-7; TRBD2 might be the D (6 bases). In germline, CDR1 is MGHDK, CDR2 SYGVNS. The V gene lost 5 bases and the J gene lost 3 bases, with 17 bases spanning the gap. The CDR3 runs 15 residues. The CDR3 DNA is TGTGCCAGCAGTCATAGCGCGGGAAGCCACTACGAGCAGTACTTC. Translating it yields CASSHSAGSHYEQYF.